A single sample is the source of the 6 T cell receptor beta chains below, sequenced in a study. Tregs were sorted as CD4+CD25+CD127-/low cells. MiXCR, run by TCRdb on the 5' RACE reads, gives a single entry per CDR3 protein. The sample lists 7,000 or so distinct CDR3 sequences, roughly 73% occurring once. The specimen was tumor-infiltrating Tregs sorted from the breast tumor. The receptors were gathered from a female donor with breast cancer.

This clonotype was picked up a small number of times. The gene calls are TRBV20-1 and TRBJ2-7; 7 nucleotides match TRBD2. Losses at the gene ends were 2 bases for V and 4 bases for J; bases not matched to a gene: 11. Germline V gene lookup returns CDR1 DFQATT and CDR2 SNEGSKA (reference sequence). The CDR3 extends over 15 amino acids. This CDR3 is CSARRLAVATYEQYF. The CDR3 coding sequence is TGCAGTGCTAGACGGCTAGCGGTTGCCACTTACGAGCAGTACTTC.

The chain links TRBV4-1 to TRBJ2-3, with 7 bases aligning to TRBD1. The J segment lost 3 bases and the V segment lost 3 bases, leaving 9 bases of the junction unmatched. The germline V gene encodes CDR1 MGHRA and CDR2 YSYEKL. The CDR3 is 16 residues long. DNA of the CDR3: TGCGCCAGCAGCCACCTACCGGGACAGAAGACAGATACGCAGTATTTT. It specifies CASSHLPGQKTDTQYF.

V and J are TRBV7-6 and TRBJ1-1; maybe TRBD1 (5 bases). CDR3 length: 12 residues. Germline CDR1 and CDR2: SGHVS and FNYEAQ. The V end was cut by 4 bases, the J end by 9 bases, with 12 bases between. The CDR3, as DNA: TGTGCCAGCAGCTCTCTTGACAGCAAAGCTTTCTTT. This translates into CASSSLDSKAFF.

The chain joins TRBV20-1 to TRBJ1-2; 7 positions agree with TRBD1. This CDR3 is built from 15 residues. Per germline, CDR1 DFQATT and CDR2 SNEGSKA (reference sequence). V shed 3 bases and J 5 bases; nucleotides not matched to a gene: 12. Written as DNA, the CDR3 is TGCAGTGCTAGTAGGGAGGGACAGTCAGGGTATGGCTACACCTTC. Amino acids: CSASREGQSGYGYTF.

The chain is built from TRBV7-6 and TRBJ2-5, with TRBD2 matching over 9 bases. V shed 8 bases, J shed 5 bases, and the junction held 6 bases outside the gene matches. Germline assignment: CDR1 SGHVS and CDR2 FNYEAQ. The CDR3 consists of 13 residues. The CDR3 here is CASAGLAGETQYF. The CDR3 DNA reads TGTGCCAGCGCGGGCCTAGCGGGGGAGACCCAGTACTTC.

The sample holds one count of this clonotype. CDR3 bases: TGTGCTTCGAGAGAGGGACTAGTCTCCCCAGATACGCAGTATTTT. Amino acid sequence: CASREGLVSPDTQYF. The gene calls are TRBV30 and TRBJ2-3; TRBD2 matches at 8 bases. CDR3 size: 15 residues. CDR1 is GTSNPN, CDR2 SVGIG, per germline (reference sequence).